The clone carrying this TCR beta chain came up many times. Its antigen is as yet unknown. Germline V gene data show CDR1 as DFQATT and CDR2 as SNEGSKA (reference sequence). This CDR3 has 14 amino acids. V lost 5 bases and J 1 base, leaving 12 bases between the germline ends. The data stem from a study of neurological immune-mediated disorders. The study, taken as a whole, reports: The greatest TCR clonal expansion occurred in HTLV-1-associated myelopathy and the least in multiple sclerosis, which fell below healthy controls. The multiple sclerosis repertoire cluster was not associated with any clinical or MRI feature. Across subjects, no CDR3 amino acid sequence appeared in expanded clones of more than one subject, a finding that suggested private repertoires in all groups.

The time point was: longitudinal time-point 3. In each sequencing run, over 200 million TCR-beta sequences were generated from 15-18 subjects. TCRdb reanalysed the 5' RACE reads using MiXCR and keeps one entry per CDR3 protein. The table lists approximately 89,000 distinct CDR3 sequences, around 4.7% of them singletons. This receptor was taken from an older woman with multiple sclerosis. The J gene is TRBJ1-5, the V gene TRBV20-1; the D is unclear. The source material was PBMCs. This chain's CDR3 is CSAPPSDSNQPQHF. DNA of the CDR3: TGCAGTGCTCCCCCTTCGGACAGCAATCAGCCCCAGCATTTT.